The 3 T cell receptor beta chains presented below share a single source sample, sequenced in a study of regulatory T cells in long-lasting Graves disease. The sample's time point: persistent/refractory GD, antithyroid drugs over 5 years with positive TRAb. Researchers made the TCR library from RNA that was extracted from PBMCs. Arm-PCR of CDR3 regions with iRepertoire HTBI primers generated TCR beta libraries. TCRdb re-called the multiplex PCR reads through MiXCR, storing one row per CDR3 protein. Of 650,000 to 850,000 distinct CDR3 sequences in the sample, 30% were seen once. The sample consisted of peripheral blood mononuclear cells (PBMCs), taken when the disease was refractory, from a patient treated with antithyroid drugs. The receptor set was obtained from a female donor with Graves disease.

The chain combines TRBV11-2 with TRBJ1-5, with D tentatively TRBD1 (5 bases). The CDR3 spans 16 residues. The germline V and J ends were trimmed by 5 bases and 2 bases, with 16 bases remaining between them. Germline V CDR1 and CDR2: SGHAT, FQNNGV. The CDR3 protein is CASSPLAGTGNQPQHF. The CDR3 DNA sequence: TGTGCCAGCAGCCCGTTGGCAGGGACTGGCAATCAGCCCCAGCATTTT.

This chain connects TRBV9 to TRBJ1-4; TRBD1 is a possible D gene (6 bases). Germline V gives CDR1 SGDLS, CDR2 YYNGEE. CDR3 length: 17 amino acids. Between the trimmed V and J ends, which lost 3 bases and 5 bases, there was a span of 20 bases. This CDR3 reads CASSAPGGAGKNEKLFF. The CDR3 DNA is TGTGCCAGCAGCGCCCCTGGGGGGGCAGGGAAGAATGAAAAACTGTTTTTT.

The gene calls are TRBV5-1 and TRBJ1-1; D gene uncertain. The CDR3 is 13 residues long. The germline CDR1 and CDR2 sequences are SGHRS and YFSETQ. With 6 bases removed from V and 6 bases from J, the gap between germline ends came to 15 bases. CDR3 DNA sequence: TGCGCCAGCAAGTTTTCCGGTCTATCTGAAGCTTTCTTT. This codes for CASKFSGLSEAFF.